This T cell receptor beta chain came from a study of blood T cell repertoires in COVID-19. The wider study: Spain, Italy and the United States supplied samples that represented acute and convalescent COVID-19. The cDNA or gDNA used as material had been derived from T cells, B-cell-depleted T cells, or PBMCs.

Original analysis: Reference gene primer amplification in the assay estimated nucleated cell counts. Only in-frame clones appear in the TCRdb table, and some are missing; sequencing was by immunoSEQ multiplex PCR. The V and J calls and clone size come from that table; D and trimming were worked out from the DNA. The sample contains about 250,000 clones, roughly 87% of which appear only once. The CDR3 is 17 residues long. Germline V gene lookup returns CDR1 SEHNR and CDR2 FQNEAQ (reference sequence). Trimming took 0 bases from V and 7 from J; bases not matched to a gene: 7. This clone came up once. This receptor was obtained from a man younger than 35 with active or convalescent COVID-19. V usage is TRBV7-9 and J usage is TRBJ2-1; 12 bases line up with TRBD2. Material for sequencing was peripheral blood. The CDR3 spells CASSLAKTSGSENEQFF. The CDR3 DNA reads TGTGCCAGCAGCTTAGCTAAGACTAGCGGGAGTGAGAATGAGCAGTTCTTC.